Sequencing of this TCR beta chain was carried out in a study of technical replicates of blood from several donors. Profiled with immunoSEQ multiplex PCR; TCRdb holds only in-frame clones, not every one. Here the sample spans 65,000 to 90,000 clones, roughly 91% being singletons. Germline values: CDR1 LNHNV, CDR2 YYDKDF (reference sequence). CDR3 size: 16 residues. The germline V and J ends were trimmed by 2 bases and 7 bases, with 18 bases remaining between them. The clonotype comes from a human donor in good health. The chain combines TRBV15 with TRBJ1-5, with D unresolved. The sequencing input was T cells isolated from PBMCs. This CDR3 reads CATSRFARTGVQPQHF. In DNA form, the CDR3 reads TGTGCCACCAGCAGATTCGCTCGGACTGGGGTGCAGCCCCAGCATTTT. Full variable domain (missing parts from reference TRBV15 and TRBJ1-5): DAMVIQNPRYQVTQFGKPVTLSCSQTLNHNVMYWYQQKSSQAPKLLFHYYDKDFNNEADTPDNFQSRRPNTSFCFLDIRSPGLGDTAMYLCATSRFARTGVQPQHFGDGTRLSIL.